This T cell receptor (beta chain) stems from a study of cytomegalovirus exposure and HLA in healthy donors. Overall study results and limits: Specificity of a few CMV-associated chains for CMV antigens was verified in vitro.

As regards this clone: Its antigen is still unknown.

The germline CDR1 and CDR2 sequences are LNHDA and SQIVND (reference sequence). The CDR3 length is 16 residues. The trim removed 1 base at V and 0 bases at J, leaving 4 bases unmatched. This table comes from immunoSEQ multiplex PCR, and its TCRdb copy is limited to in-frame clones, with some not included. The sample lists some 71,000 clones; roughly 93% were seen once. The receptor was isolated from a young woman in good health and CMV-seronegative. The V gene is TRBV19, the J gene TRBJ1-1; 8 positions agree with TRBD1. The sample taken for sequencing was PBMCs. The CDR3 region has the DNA TGTGCCAGTAGTATAGGGACAGGGCACATGAACACTGAAGCTTTCTTT. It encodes CASSIGTGHMNTEAFF.